This TCR beta chain was identified in a study of graft-versus-host responses after intestinal transplantation. Study-level background: Transplantation in recipients was multivisceral, liver-intestinal, or isolated intestinal.

The protocol was immunoSEQ multiplex PCR, while the TCRdb copy is restricted to in-frame clones and leaves out a portion. The sample has about 73,000 clones, 85% to 90% seen once. With V trimmed by 3 bases and J by 6 bases, 3 bases remained unmatched. The CDR3 is 15 amino acids. Germline CDR1 reads SGHVS; CDR2 reads FQNEAQ. This clone has just a few counts. Its antigen is not known. The clonotype comes from a human donor who was the organ donor for an intestinal transplant. The sequencing used unstimulated CD8+ T cells sorted from spleen or lymph node cells, collected before transplant. The rearrangement uses TRBV7-8 and TRBJ2-2; the match to TRBD1 covers 11 bases. The CDR3 reads CASSFKGQGAGELFF. CDR3 nucleotides: TGTGCCAGCAGCTTTAAGGGACAGGGGGCCGGGGAGCTGTTTTTT. The full variable domain, completed using reference TRBV7-8 and TRBJ2-2, is GAGVSQSPRYKVAKRGQDVALRCDPISGHVSLFWYQQALGQGPEFLTYFQNEAQLDKSGLPSDRFFAERPEGSVSTLKIQRTQQEDSAVYLCASSFKGQGAGELFFGEGSRLTVL.